The T cell receptor (beta chain) described here comes from a study of T-cell reconstitution after alpha-beta-depleted transplantation in children. CDR3 length equals 14 residues. Trimming stripped 1 base from V and 13 bases from J, with 14 bases between. Unique molecular identifiers were incorporated when the TCRbeta library was constructed. TCRdb re-called the PCR reads through MiXCR, storing one row per CDR3 protein. The sample shows more than 150,000 distinct CDR3 sequences, about 14% of them seen only once. This clonotype was detected many times. The J gene is TRBJ1-6, the V gene TRBV12-3 or TRBV12-4; no clear D. This specimen was PBMCs from the stem cell graft donor, taken from the stem cell graft. This TCR was sampled from a human donor who donated a stem cell graft to a child with acute lymphoblastic leukemia. Written as DNA, the CDR3 is TGTGCCAGCAGTTTAGAACAGCGTATTTCGCCCCTCCACTTT. As protein: CASSLEQRISPLHF.